The T cell receptor beta chain described here comes from a study of CD8+CD57+ T cells in acquired aplastic anemia. As for the study in general: On average, sorted CD4+ and CD8+ cells gave approximately 3 ug of DNA.

The study profiled TCR beta VDJ and CDR3 using genomic DNA as template. TCRdb reprocessed the reads via MiXCR and lists one record per CDR3 protein. The data show about 81,000 distinct CDR3 sequences, approximately 46% seen once. Findings of the study overall: Simpson's diversity of CD8+ cells was not significantly different in patients compared with controls.

This clonotype occurred many times. Its matching antigen is unknown. This clonotype originated in a human donor in good health, serving as a control. The sequenced sample was sorted CD4+, CD8+, or CD8+CD57+ T cells (not recorded which) from PBMCs.

The CDR3 region has the DNA TGTGCCACCAGTTTAGCGGGAGGGATCTCTAGCACAGATACGCAGTATTTT. Amino acid sequence: CATSLAGGISSTDTQYF. The J gene is TRBJ2-3, the V gene TRBV24-1; 11 bases match TRBD2. V lost 6 bases to trimming and J lost 0 bases; unmatched junction nucleotides: 7. The CDR3 has 17 amino acids. Germline V gives CDR1 KGHDR, CDR2 SFDVKD.